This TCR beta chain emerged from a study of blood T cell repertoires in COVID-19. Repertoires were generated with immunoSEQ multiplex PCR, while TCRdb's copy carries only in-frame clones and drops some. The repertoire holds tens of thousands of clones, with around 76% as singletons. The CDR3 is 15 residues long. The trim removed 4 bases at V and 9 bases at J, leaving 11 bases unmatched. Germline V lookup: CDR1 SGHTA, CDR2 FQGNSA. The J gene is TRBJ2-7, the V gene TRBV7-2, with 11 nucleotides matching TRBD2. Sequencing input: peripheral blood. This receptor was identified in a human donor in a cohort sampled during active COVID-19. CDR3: CASSSPSGGSWMQYF. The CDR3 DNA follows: TGTGCCAGCAGCTCGCCTAGCGGGGGGTCCTGGATGCAGTACTTC.